The 14 T cell receptor beta chains below come from one sample, sequenced in a study of T cells after yellow fever vaccination. Each CDR3 protein gets one entry after TCRdb re-called the 5' RACE reads with MiXCR. The sample lists approximately 69,000 distinct CDR3 sequences, about 6% occurring once. Material: CD4+ T cells sorted from PBMCs, obtained more than 14 days after the first yellow fever vaccination. Source of these receptors: a man aged 18 to 30 who received the YFV17D yellow fever vaccine.

At least ten counts were recorded for this clonotype. The genes are TRBV7-2 and TRBJ2-4; D may be TRBD1 or TRBD2 (5 bases each). Germline loops: CDR1 SGHTA, CDR2 FQGNSA. Trimming cost V 3 bases and J 4 bases, with 10 bases left between them. The CDR3 sequence is 14 residues long. CDR3 residues: CASSFRDHKNIQYF. CDR3 bases: TGTGCCAGCAGCTTCCGGGACCATAAAAACATTCAGTACTTC.

This clonotype was observed many times. The chain uses TRBV29-1 and TRBJ2-7; TRBD1 is a possible D gene (6 bases). The germline gives CDR1 SQVTM, CDR2 ANQGSEA. The CDR3 has 11 residues. Trimming stripped 4 bases from V and 2 bases from J, with 6 bases between. The CDR3 here is CSVGDTYEQYV. In nucleotides, the CDR3 is TGCAGCGTTGGGGACACCTACGAGCAGTACGTC.

This clonotype came up many times. The CDR3 coding sequence is TGTGCCATCAGAGTTGTAGATACGCAGTATTTT. Its translation is CAIRVVDTQYF. V gene TRBV10-3 combines with J gene TRBJ2-3; D gene ambiguous. V dropped 6 bases and J dropped 5 bases, with 6 bases sitting between them. The CDR3 contains 11 residues. The germline V gene has CDR1 ENHRY and CDR2 SYGVKD.

This clonotype was picked up many times. The chain combines TRBV4-1 with TRBJ1-6; D unclear. V lost 0 bases and J lost 8, with 2 bases in between. CDR1 is MGHRA and CDR2 is YSYEKL in the germline V gene. The CDR3 covers 12 residues. CDR3 sequence reads: CASSQDYSPLHF. DNA of the CDR3: TGCGCCAGCAGCCAAGATTATTCACCCCTCCACTTT.

This clonotype was counted ten times or more. The rearrangement joins TRBV27 to TRBJ2-7; no reliable D call. Between the trimmed V and J ends, which lost 2 bases and 7 bases, there was a span of 15 bases. This CDR3 is 14 amino acids long. CDR1 MNHEY and CDR2 SMNVEV come from the germline V gene (reference sequence). As DNA, the CDR3 is TGTGCCAGCAGTTTACTAGGCCCTGAGTGGGAGCAGTACTTC. This translates into CASSLLGPEWEQYF.

This clonotype has ten or more counts. The V call is TRBV2, the J call TRBJ2-5; D unclear. V lost 3 bases, J lost 5 bases, and 4 bases lay in between. The germline CDR1 and CDR2 sequences are SNHLY and FYNNEI. This CDR3 has 11 residues. The CDR3 DNA follows: TGTGCCAGCAGTGACCGGGAGACCCAGTACTTC. Its protein product is CASSDRETQYF.

This clonotype was counted many times. The chain is built from TRBV27 and TRBJ1-6, with D possibly matching TRBD1 (5 bases). V was cut by 2 bases and J by 5 bases, with 10 bases left in between. The CDR3 totals 15 residues. Germline V gives CDR1 MNHEY, CDR2 SMNVEV (reference sequence). The CDR3 protein is CASSLQGPNNSPLHF. In DNA, the CDR3 is TGTGCCAGCAGTTTACAGGGTCCTAATAATTCACCCCTCCACTTT.

This clonotype has ten or more counts. The chain uses TRBV6-2 or TRBV6-3 and TRBJ2-1; TRBD2 aligns across 9 bases. In germline, CDR1 is MNHEY, CDR2 SVGEGT. With V trimmed by 2 bases and J by 3 bases, 8 bases remained unmatched. CDR3 size: 17 residues. The CDR3 DNA is TGTGCCAGCAGTTACGAGCCGGGCGGGGGGGACTACAATGAGCAGTTCTTC. It encodes CASSYEPGGGDYNEQFF.

This clonotype was detected ten times or more. The chain has TRBV29-1 and TRBJ2-5, with 8 bases identical to TRBD1. This CDR3 has 14 residues. Germline V gives CDR1 SQVTM, CDR2 ANQGSEA. The J segment lost 5 bases and the V segment lost 4 bases, leaving 9 bases of the junction unmatched. CDR3 nucleotides: TGCAGCGTTGGAATAGGACAGGGTATGGAGACCCAGTACTTC. This translates into CSVGIGQGMETQYF.

This clonotype showed up many times. The chain has TRBV6-6 and TRBJ2-2; D remains ambiguous. CDR1 is MNHNY, CDR2 SVGAGI, per germline (reference sequence). The CDR3 contains 13 residues. V lost 8 bases to trimming and J lost 2 bases, with 9 bases between them. CDR3 residues: CASDARNTGELFF. CDR3 DNA: TGTGCCAGCGACGCACGTAACACCGGGGAGCTGTTTTTT.

J is TRBJ1-5 and V is TRBV7-2, with TRBD1 identical over 7 bases. Unmatched junction bases numbered 8, after V lost 6 bases and J lost 6 bases. Germline V CDR1 and CDR2: SGHTA, FQGNSA. The CDR3 covers 14 residues. DNA for the CDR3: TGTGCCAGCAGTCCAGGGGGTACGATTCAGCCCCAGCATTTT. Encoded protein: CASSPGGTIQPQHF.

The chain has TRBV18 and TRBJ1-1; 11 positions match TRBD1. CDR1 KGHSH and CDR2 LQKENI come from the germline V gene. With 2 bases clipped from V and 4 bases from J, the junction kept 3 bases outside the gene matches. The CDR3 length is 15 residues. The CDR3 sequence: CASSPSGQGVTEAFF. CDR3 sequence (DNA): TGTGCCAGCTCACCATCGGGACAGGGGGTCACTGAAGCTTTCTTT. Full variable domain (missing parts from reference TRBV18 and TRBJ1-1): NAGVMQNPRHLVRRRGQEARLRCSPMKGHSHVYWYRQLPEEGLKFMVYLQKENIIDESGMPKERFSAEFPKEGPSILRIQQVVRGDSAAYFCASSPSGQGVTEAFFGQGTRLTVV.

In its sample, this clonotype was seen many times. The V gene is TRBV7-9, the J gene TRBJ1-1; D is unclear. The CDR3 contains 13 residues. V lost 4 bases and J lost 6, with 12 bases in between. CDR1 is SEHNR and CDR2 is FQNEAQ in the germline V gene (reference sequence). CDR3 in DNA: TGTGCCAGCAGCTCACCTGTAGCGCCTGAAGCTTTCTTT. It specifies CASSSPVAPEAFF.

Notes on this clonotype: At one end, the junction sequence differs from germline, possibly due to a read error. The CDR3 sequence: CCARDAGPPSYNEQFF. In nucleotides, the CDR3 is TGCTGTGCTAGAGATGCCGGGCCTCCCTCATACAATGAGCAGTTCTTC. The genes are TRBV20-1 and TRBJ2-1; D is ambiguous. Germline V gene data show CDR1 as DFQATT and CDR2 as SNEGSKA (reference sequence). The CDR3 is 16 amino acids.